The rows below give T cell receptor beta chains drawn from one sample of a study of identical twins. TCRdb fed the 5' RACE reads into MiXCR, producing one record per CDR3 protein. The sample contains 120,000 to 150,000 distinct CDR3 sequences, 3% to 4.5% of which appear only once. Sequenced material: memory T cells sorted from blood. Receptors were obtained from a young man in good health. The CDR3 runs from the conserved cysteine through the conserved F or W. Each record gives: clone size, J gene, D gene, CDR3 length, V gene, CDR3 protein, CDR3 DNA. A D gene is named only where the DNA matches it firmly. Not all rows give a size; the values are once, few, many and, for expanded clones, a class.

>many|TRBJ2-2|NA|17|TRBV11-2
CASSLPWGSANTGELFF
TGTGCCAGCAGCCTCCCATGGGGCAGCGCGAACACCGGGGAGCTGTTTTTT
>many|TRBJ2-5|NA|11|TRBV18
CASSDQETQYF
TGTGCCAGCTCCGACCAAGAGACCCAGTACTTC
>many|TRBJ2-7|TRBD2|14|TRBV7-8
CASSLQAGNYEQYF
TGTGCCAGCAGCTTACAAGCGGGGAACTACGAGCAGTACTTC
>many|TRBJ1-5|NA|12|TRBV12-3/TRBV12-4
CASGRGSQPQHF
TGTGCCAGCGGGAGGGGCTCTCAGCCCCAGCATTTT
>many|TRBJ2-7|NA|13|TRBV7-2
CASSHKESYEQYF
TGTGCCAGCAGCCATAAGGAGTCCTACGAGCAGTACTTC
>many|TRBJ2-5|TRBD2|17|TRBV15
CATSRFSPRTSGETQYF
TGTGCCACCAGCAGATTTTCTCCGAGGACTAGCGGGGAGACCCAGTACTTC
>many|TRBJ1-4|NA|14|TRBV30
CAWTHRVGNEKLFF
TGTGCCTGGACCCACAGGGTAGGGAATGAAAAACTGTTTTTT
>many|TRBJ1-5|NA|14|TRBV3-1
CASSQTTIGGPQHF
TGTGCCAGCAGCCAAACCACTATCGGAGGGCCCCAGCATTTT
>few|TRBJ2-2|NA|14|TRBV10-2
CASTVGPTTGELFF
TGCGCCAGCACGGTAGGGCCGACCACCGGGGAGCTGTTTTTT
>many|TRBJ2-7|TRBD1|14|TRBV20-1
CSAKEVTGTYEQYF
TGCAGTGCTAAAGAGGTGACAGGGACCTACGAGCAGTACTTC
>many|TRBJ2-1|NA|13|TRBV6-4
CASSDRDNNEQFF
TGTGCCAGCAGTGACCGGGACAACAATGAGCAGTTCTTC
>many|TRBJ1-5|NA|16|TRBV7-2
CASSLDGTQPYQPQHF
TGTGCCAGCAGCTTAGATGGGACACAGCCATATCAGCCCCAGCATTTT
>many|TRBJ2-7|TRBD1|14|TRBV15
CATSPDRALGEQYF
TGTGCCACCAGCCCAGACAGGGCGCTTGGCGAGCAGTACTTC
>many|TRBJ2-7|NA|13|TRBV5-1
CASSSIPSYEQYF
TGCGCCAGCAGCTCCATACCCTCCTACGAGCAGTACTTC
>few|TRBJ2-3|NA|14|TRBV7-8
CASSLDPLRDTQYF
TGTGCCAGCAGCTTAGACCCCCTAAGAGATACGCAGTATTTT
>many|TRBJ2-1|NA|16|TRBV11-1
CASSLRRDTSYNEQFF
TGTGCCAGCAGCTTACGCCGGGACACAAGTTACAATGAGCAGTTCTTC
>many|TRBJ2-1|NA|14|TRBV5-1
CASSIGGNNNEQFF
TGCGCCAGCAGCATAGGAGGGAACAACAATGAGCAGTTCTTC
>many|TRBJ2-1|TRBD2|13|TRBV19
CASSTTSGSEQFF
TGTGCCAGTAGTACGACTAGCGGTAGTGAGCAGTTCTTC
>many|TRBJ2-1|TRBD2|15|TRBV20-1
CSARVGLAGYNEQFF
TGCAGTGCTAGAGTTGGGCTAGCGGGGTACAATGAGCAGTTCTTC
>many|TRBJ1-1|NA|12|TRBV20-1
CSARDTGREAFF
TGCAGTGCTAGAGATACGGGACGGGAAGCTTTCTTT
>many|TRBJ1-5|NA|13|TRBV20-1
CSATDDGNQPQHF
TGCAGTGCCACGGACGACGGCAATCAGCCCCAGCATTTT
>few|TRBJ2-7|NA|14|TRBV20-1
CSAAPGSALYEQYF
TGCAGTGCAGCCCCGGGTTCAGCCCTTTACGAGCAGTACTTC
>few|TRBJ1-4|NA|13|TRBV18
CASSPSGGEKLFF
TGTGCCAGCTCACCATCGGGGGGTGAAAAACTGTTTTTT
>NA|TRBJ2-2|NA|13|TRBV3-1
CASSGVATGELFF
TGTGCCAGTTCTGGGGTAGCCACCGGGGAGCTGTTTTTT
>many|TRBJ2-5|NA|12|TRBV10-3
CAISESKRTQYF
TGTGCCATCAGTGAGTCGAAGAGGACCCAGTACTTC
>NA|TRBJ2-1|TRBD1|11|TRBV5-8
CASAYRGVQFF
TGTGCCAGCGCCTACAGGGGGGTGCAGTTCTTC
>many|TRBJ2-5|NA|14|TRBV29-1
CSVGTGFPGETQYF
TGCAGCGTAGGCACAGGGTTTCCGGGAGAGACCCAGTACTTC
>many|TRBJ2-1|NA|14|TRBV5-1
CASSLATGYNEQFF
TGCGCCAGCAGCTTGGCCACAGGGTACAATGAGCAGTTCTTC
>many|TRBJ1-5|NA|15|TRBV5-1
CASSSAGGAGQPQHF
TGCGCCAGCAGTTCCGCCGGAGGGGCAGGTCAGCCCCAGCATTTT
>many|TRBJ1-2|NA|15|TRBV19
CASSIDSGGTYGYTF
TGTGCCAGTAGTATAGATTCTGGCGGGACCTATGGCTACACCTTC
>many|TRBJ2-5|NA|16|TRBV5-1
CASSLGDGGLQETQYF
TGCGCCAGCAGCTTGGGTGACGGGGGCCTTCAAGAGACCCAGTACTTC
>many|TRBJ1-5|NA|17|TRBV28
CASSRGPGQQSWQPQHF
TGTGCCAGCAGTCGGGGGCCGGGCCAACAGTCGTGGCAGCCCCAGCATTTT
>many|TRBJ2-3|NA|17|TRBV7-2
CASSSGESATRWGTQYF
TGTGCCAGCAGCTCGGGGGAGTCAGCGACCCGGTGGGGTACGCAGTATTTT
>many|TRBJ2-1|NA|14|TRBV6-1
CASSEELGRNEQFF
TGTGCCAGCAGTGAAGAGTTGGGGAGGAATGAGCAGTTCTTC
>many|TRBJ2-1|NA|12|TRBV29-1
CSVGVTHNEQFF
TGCAGCGTTGGTGTCACTCACAATGAGCAGTTCTTC
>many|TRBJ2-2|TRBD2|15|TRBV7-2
CASSSRGGLTGELFF
TGTGCCAGCAGCTCCCGCGGGGGACTCACCGGGGAGCTGTTTTTT
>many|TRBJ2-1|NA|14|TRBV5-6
CASSLSWTYNEQFF
TGTGCCAGCAGCCTTTCGTGGACGTACAATGAGCAGTTCTTC
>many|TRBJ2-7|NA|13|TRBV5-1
CASSLQQAYEQYF
TGCGCCAGCAGCTTACAACAGGCCTACGAGCAGTACTTC
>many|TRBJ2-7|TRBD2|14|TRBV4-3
CASSRTSGTYEQYF
TGCGCCAGCAGCCGGACTAGCGGGACCTACGAGCAGTACTTC
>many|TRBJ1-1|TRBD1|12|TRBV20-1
CSARPGTGRAFF
TGCAGTGCTAGACCCGGGACAGGGCGAGCTTTCTTT
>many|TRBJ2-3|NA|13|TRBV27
CASRERFADTQYF
TGTGCCAGCAGGGAGCGTTTTGCAGATACGCAGTATTTT
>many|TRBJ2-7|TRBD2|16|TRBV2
CASSTARSGRRYEQYF
TGTGCCAGCAGTACAGCCAGGAGCGGGAGACGCTACGAGCAGTACTTC
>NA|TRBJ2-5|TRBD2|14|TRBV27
CASHVSGRKETQYF
TGTGCCAGCCATGTGAGCGGGAGGAAGGAGACCCAGTACTTC
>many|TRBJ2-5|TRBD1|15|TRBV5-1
CASSPGTGGEETQYF
TGCGCCAGCAGCCCAGGGACAGGGGGTGAAGAGACCCAGTACTTC
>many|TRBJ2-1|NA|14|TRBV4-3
CASSQVDSTGEQFF
TGCGCCAGCAGCCAGGTAGACTCCACGGGTGAGCAGTTCTTC
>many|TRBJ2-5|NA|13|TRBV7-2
CASSLGYGETQYF
TGTGCCAGCAGCTTAGGTTACGGGGAGACCCAGTACTTC
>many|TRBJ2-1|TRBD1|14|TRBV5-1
CASSLEGTGVLQFF
TGCGCCAGCAGCTTGGAGGGGACAGGGGTATTACAGTTCTTC
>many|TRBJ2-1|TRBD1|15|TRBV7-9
CASSSGQGHWNEQFF
TGTGCCAGCAGCTCCGGACAGGGCCATTGGAATGAGCAGTTCTTC
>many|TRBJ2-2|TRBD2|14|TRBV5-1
CASRDSGRPGELFF
TGCGCCAGCAGGGACAGCGGGAGACCCGGGGAGCTGTTTTTT
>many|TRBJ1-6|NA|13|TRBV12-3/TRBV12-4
CASSLGEASPLHF
TGTGCCAGCAGTTTAGGGGAGGCCTCACCCCTCCACTTT
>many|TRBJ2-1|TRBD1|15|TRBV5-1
CASSLTGGAYNEQFF
TGCGCCAGCAGCCTTACAGGGGGCGCCTACAATGAGCAGTTCTTC
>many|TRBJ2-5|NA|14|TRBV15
CATSAPGLEETQYF
TGTGCCACCAGCGCCCCGGGACTGGAAGAGACCCAGTACTTC
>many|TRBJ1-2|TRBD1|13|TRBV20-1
CSASRDRGYGYTF
TGCAGTGCTAGCCGGGACAGGGGTTATGGCTACACCTTC
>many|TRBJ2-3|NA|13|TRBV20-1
CSARWSSTDTQYF
TGCAGTGCTAGGTGGAGTAGCACAGATACGCAGTATTTT
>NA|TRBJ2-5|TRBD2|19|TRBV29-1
CSVLADSGRDLWVAETQYF
TGCAGCGTCCTCGCTGACTCCGGGAGGGACCTCTGGGTCGCGGAGACCCAGTACTTC